This T cell receptor (beta chain) emerged from a study of cytomegalovirus exposure and HLA in healthy donors. As for the study in general: Earlier, 95 million to 120 million unique TCR beta sequences were recovered from roughly 200 million T cells by an analysis. Findings and limits, study-wide: With later analysis, a missense DCLRE1C variant became linked to TCR beta V- and J-gene trimming.

Unrecorded immune exposure was likely among donors, who were nominally healthy when sampled. The CDR3 covers 13 residues. Germline assignment: CDR1 MNHEY and CDR2 SMNVEV (reference sequence). V lost 9 bases, J lost 0 bases, and 11 bases lay in between. 60 Vbeta and 13 Jbeta primers were used in PCR. Sequenced by immunoSEQ multiplex PCR; TCRdb stores in-frame clones only, minus some. In all, the sample yields around 76,000 clones. This clone shows up as medium-sized by frequency. The antigen remains unidentified. The clonotype originates from a boy aged 5-17 years in good health and CMV-seronegative. Sequenced sample: PBMCs. The rearrangement joins TRBV27 to TRBJ1-1, with D unclear. The CDR3 coding sequence is TGTGCCAGTCAAAGGAGGGTGAACACTGAAGCTTTCTTT. It specifies CASQRRVNTEAFF.